The 25 T cell receptor beta chains below all came from one sample that was sequenced in a study of shared clonotypes between healthy human individuals. Some clones are missing from TCRdb's copy, which holds only in-frame ones; the method was immunoSEQ multiplex PCR. The data show roughly 1,500,000 clones, 98% seen once. The specimen was naive CD4+ T cells sorted from blood. Subset specified: CD45RA+ positively selected. The receptors derive from a young man in good health.

The V call is TRBV27, the J call TRBJ2-5; 8 bases fit TRBD2. CDR3 length: 15 residues. Trimming took 4 bases from V and 2 from J; bases not matched to a gene: 6. Germline V gene lookup returns CDR1 MNHEY and CDR2 SMNVEV (reference sequence). CDR3 loop: CASSYYLAGQETQYF. CDR3 sequence (DNA): TGTGCCAGCAGTTACTATTTAGCGGGACAAGAGACCCAGTACTTC.

The chain uses TRBV5-1 and TRBJ1-4; the D gene is possibly TRBD1 (5 bases). The CDR3 is made up of 14 amino acids. Germline CDR1 SGHRS, CDR2 YFSETQ. V was shortened by 4 bases and J by 6 bases, with 13 bases between the two germline ends. CDR3 nucleotides: TGCGCCAGCAGCCCCCGACAGCCCGATGAAAAACTGTTTTTT. Residues: CASSPRQPDEKLFF.

V gene TRBV10-2 combines with J gene TRBJ2-1; D ambiguous. The CDR3 is 14 amino acids. V lost 9 bases, J lost 8 bases, and 20 bases lay in between. Germline V gives CDR1 WSHSY, CDR2 SAAADI. The CDR3 reads CASCRSPGVDEQFF. The CDR3, as DNA: TGCGCCAGTTGTAGGTCCCCCGGAGTCGATGAGCAGTTCTTC.

The CDR3 loop reads CASRRRDLRDTQYF. CDR3 in DNA: TGTGCCAGCAGACGGCGGGACCTTAGGGATACGCAGTATTTT. The chain links TRBV6-4 to TRBJ2-3; a possible D gene is TRBD2 (6 bases). Germline V gene data show CDR1 as MRHNA and CDR2 as SNTAGT. V lost 6 bases and J 6 bases, leaving 16 bases between the germline ends. The CDR3 totals 14 residues.

The rearrangement links TRBV18 to TRBJ2-2, with TRBD1 as a possible D gene (5 bases). Germline V CDR1 and CDR2: KGHSH, LQKENI. V lost 3 bases and J 5 bases, leaving 13 bases between the germline ends. The CDR3 totals 15 residues. The CDR3 region is CASSPMSRVTGELFF. CDR3 sequence (DNA): TGTGCCAGCTCACCGATGTCCAGGGTTACCGGGGAGCTGTTTTTT.

This clone has just one count. The chain uses TRBV7-8 and TRBJ1-3; 7 nucleotides match TRBD1. J was trimmed by 7 bases and V by 5 bases; bases with no gene match: 11. Germline values: CDR1 SGHVS, CDR2 FQNEAQ. The CDR3 consists of 15 residues. The CDR3 sequence: CASSPDTGVTNTIYF. The CDR3, as DNA: TGTGCCAGCAGCCCCGACACAGGGGTCACTAACACCATATATTTT.

CDR3 region: CATGTASSGANVLTF. For the CDR3, the DNA is TGTGCCACCGGGACAGCGAGCTCTGGGGCCAACGTCCTGACTTTC. J is TRBJ2-6 and V is TRBV27; 7 bases align to TRBD1. Germline V lookup: CDR1 MNHEY, CDR2 SMNVEV (reference sequence). Losses at the gene ends were 10 bases for V and 0 bases for J; bases not matched to a gene: 6. The CDR3 contains 15 residues. The entire variable domain, with the rest obtained from reference TRBV27 and TRBJ2-6, is as follows: EAQVTQNPRYLITVTGKKLTVTCSQNMNHEYMSWYRQDPGLGLRQIYYSMNVEVTDKGDVPEGYKVSRKEKRNFPLILESPSPNQTSLYFCATGTASSGANVLTFGAGSRLTVL.

The rearrangement links TRBV10-3 to TRBJ1-5, with D hard to call. The CDR3 has 12 residues. From germline, CDR1 is ENHRY and CDR2 SYGVKD. The ends were cut back, 2 bases at V and 9 bases at J, with 8 bases in the middle. The CDR3 sequence is CAISEATGPQHF. The CDR3 DNA sequence: TGTGCCATCAGTGAGGCTACGGGGCCCCAGCATTTT.

This clone occurred once. The rearrangement links TRBV20-1 to TRBJ1-2; unclear D gene. CDR1 and CDR2 from the germline V gene are DFQATT and SNEGSKA (reference sequence). The CDR3 runs to 10 residues. The V end lost 7 bases, the J end lost 6 bases, and 9 bases lay between the germline ends. The CDR3 reads CSGAQDGYTF. CDR3 DNA: TGCAGTGGGGCTCAGGATGGCTACACCTTC.

This chain links TRBV7-2 with TRBJ2-7; TRBD1 agrees at 7 bases. The CDR3 extends over 14 amino acids. Germline V gene sequence: CDR1 SGHTA, CDR2 FQGNSA. J lost 2 bases, V lost 5 bases, and 6 bases had no gene match. The CDR3 spells CASSPRQGPYEQYF. The CDR3 coding sequence is TGTGCCAGCAGCCCCCGACAGGGCCCCTACGAGCAGTACTTC.

The chain combines TRBV2 with TRBJ1-5, with D perhaps TRBD1 (6 bases). CDR1 and CDR2 (germline): SNHLY, FYNNEI. The V gene lost 7 bases and the J gene lost 3 bases, with 22 bases spanning the gap. CDR3 size: 17 residues. The CDR3 DNA sequence: TGTGCCAGCAAAGGGGGGAACAGGGATTCGTTCAATCAGCCCCAGCATTTT. Its protein is CASKGGNRDSFNQPQHF.

The CDR3 here is CASSEYRDGYTF. The CDR3 nucleotides read TGTGCCAGCAGTGAGTACAGGGACGGCTACACCTTC. The rearrangement uses TRBV2 and TRBJ1-2; D possibly corresponds to TRBD1 (6 bases). V was clipped by 3 bases and J by 8 bases, with 10 bases between them. From germline, CDR1 is SNHLY and CDR2 FYNNEI. The CDR3 length is 12 residues.

V usage is TRBV11-3 and J usage is TRBJ2-5; 11 bases fit TRBD2. The germline gives CDR1 SGHNT, CDR2 YENEEA. This CDR3 spans 16 amino acids. V dropped 4 bases and J dropped 3; count of bases not matched to a gene: 7. The CDR3 DNA reads TGTGCCAGCAGCTCGTCCGGGACTAGCGGCAAAGAGACCCAGTACTTC. Protein: CASSSSGTSGKETQYF.

This chain connects TRBV18 to TRBJ1-2, with TRBD1 matching over 9 bases. The ends lost 3 bases at V and 8 bases at J; junction bases unmatched: 7. CDR1 and CDR2 (germline): KGHSH, LQKENI. The CDR3 covers 14 residues. The DNA for the CDR3 is TGTGCCAGCTCACCCGGACAGGGGATGGGGGGCTACACCTTC. This gives the protein CASSPGQGMGGYTF.

Details on this clone: At the DNA level, this CDR3 is encoded by other sequences in the same sample as well. CDR3 sequence: CASSSNEQFF. In DNA form, the CDR3 reads TGTGCCAGCAGTTCGAATGAGCAGTTCTTC. The chain employs TRBV28 and TRBJ2-1, with no clear D. CDR3 size: 10 residues. Per the germline V gene, CDR1 is MDHEN and CDR2 is SYDVKM. Trimming pared 4 bases from V and 7 bases from J, leaving 2 bases between.

The chain uses TRBV5-4 and TRBJ2-1; 14 bases are a match to TRBD2. Germline assignment: CDR1 SGHNT and CDR2 YYREEE (reference sequence). V shed 5 bases, J shed 6 bases, and the junction held 16 bases outside the gene matches. The CDR3 runs 19 residues. In nucleotides, the CDR3 is TGTGCCAGCAGAAATTTTCGTACGGGACTAGCGGGAGTTTCCAATGAGCAGTTCTTC. Protein sequence: CASRNFRTGLAGVSNEQFF.

The rearrangement uses TRBV4-3 and TRBJ2-2; 7 bases agree with TRBD2. After removal of 5 bases from V and 5 bases from J, the junction contained 8 bases not matched to a gene. The CDR3 has 15 residues. Germline loops: CDR1 LGHNA, CDR2 YSLEER. CDR3 coding DNA: TGCGCCAGCAGCACCCGACTAGCTGGGACCGGGGAGCTGTTTTTT. Its translation is CASSTRLAGTGELFF.

The CDR3 sequence is CASRPLGRRNHNEQFF. The CDR3 region has the DNA TGTGCCAGCAGGCCCCTGGGTAGGCGGAATCACAATGAGCAGTTCTTC. This chain connects TRBV28 to TRBJ2-1, with D uncertain. CDR1 and CDR2 from the germline V gene are MDHEN and SYDVKM. Trimming took off 6 bases at V and 5 bases at J, with 20 bases between the two ends. There are 16 residues in the CDR3.

The chain couples TRBV28 to TRBJ1-5; tentatively, D is TRBD1 (5 bases). With 5 bases removed from V and 4 bases from J, the gap between germline ends came to 24 bases. This CDR3 contains 18 residues. CDR1 MDHEN and CDR2 SYDVKM come from the germline V gene. CDR3: CASSQGGARLSRNQPQHF. CDR3 in DNA: TGTGCCAGCAGTCAAGGAGGGGCCCGCCTCAGTCGGAATCAGCCCCAGCATTTT. The variable domain in full, with the rest retrieved from reference TRBV28 and TRBJ1-5, is DVKVTQSSRYLVKRTGEKVFLECVQDMDHENMFWYRQDPGLGLRLIYFSYDVKMKEKGDIPEGYSVSREKKERFSLILESASTNQTSMYLCASSQGGARLSRNQPQHFGDGTRLSIL.

The rearrangement links TRBV14 to TRBJ2-3; D perhaps matches TRBD2 (6 bases). The CDR3 is 18 amino acids. CDR1 is SGHDN, CDR2 FVKESK, per germline. V shed 2 bases and J shed 2 bases, with 20 bases lying between them. CDR3 DNA: TGTGCCAGCAGCCAACAAGTCTCACTAGCTATACTCACAGATACGCAGTATTTT. It translates to CASSQQVSLAILTDTQYF.

The chain couples TRBV18 to TRBJ1-5; D is ambiguous. V shed 1 base and J shed 4 bases, with 11 bases lying between them. The CDR3 extends over 15 amino acids. The germline V gene has CDR1 KGHSH and CDR2 LQKENI. In nucleotides, the CDR3 is TGTGCCAGCTCACCACTCGCGACTACTAATCAGCCCCAGCATTTT. Protein: CASSPLATTNQPQHF.

The chain carries TRBV5-5 and TRBJ1-5; D ambiguous. This CDR3 is 15 amino acids long. Germline V gene sequence: CDR1 SGHKS, CDR2 YYEKEE (reference sequence). With 4 bases removed from V and 5 bases from J, the gap between germline ends came to 16 bases. CDR3 loop: CASSPEGRLYQPQHF. DNA for the CDR3: TGTGCCAGCAGCCCTGAAGGAAGGTTATATCAGCCCCAGCATTTT.

The chain uses TRBV19 and TRBJ1-2, with TRBD1 as a possible D gene (5 bases). Germline V gene lookup returns CDR1 LNHDA and CDR2 SQIVND (reference sequence). V lost 6 bases to trimming and J lost 7 bases, with 18 bases between them. There are 14 residues in the CDR3. The CDR3, as DNA: TGTGCCAGTAGAGAAACAGGCCATACGAGTGGCTACACCTTC. Its protein product is CASRETGHTSGYTF.

This chain links TRBV9 with TRBJ2-1; 9 positions agree with TRBD2. The CDR3 loop spans 18 amino acids. Germline loops: CDR1 SGDLS, CDR2 YYNGEE. After removal of 0 bases from V and 4 bases from J, the junction contained 11 bases not matched to a gene. This CDR3 reads CASSVGVGGAGGYNEQFF. DNA of the CDR3: TGTGCCAGCAGCGTAGGTGTGGGAGGAGCGGGGGGATACAATGAGCAGTTCTTC.

The chain combines TRBV4-1 with TRBJ1-1; the D is unclear. Germline CDR1 reads MGHRA; CDR2 reads YSYEKL. V was cut by 5 bases and J by 0 bases, with 7 bases left in between. This CDR3 region has 13 residues. For the CDR3, the DNA is TGCGCCAGCAGCACCAGGTTGAACACTGAAGCTTTCTTT. This encodes CASSTRLNTEAFF.